Listed here are 28 T cell receptor beta chains from one sample, sequenced in a study of Ad26.COV2.S vaccination and SARS-CoV-2 variants. Only in-frame clones appear in the TCRdb table, and some are missing; sequencing was by immunoSEQ multiplex PCR. The table lists 440,000 or so clones, around 90% of them singletons. Documented treatment: 19 received Ad26.COV2.S at low or high dose, single or two shots; roughly five received placebo; per-sample allocation not given. Specimens were obtained on day 63 following the first vaccine or placebo injection. Source: peripheral blood, taken in a trial of Ad26.COV2.S vaccine versus placebo. The origin of the receptors is a person aged 18 to 59 who received the Ad26.COV2.S COVID-19 vaccine or a placebo.

The V gene is TRBV7-3, the J gene TRBJ2-4; 8 bases align to TRBD1. Germline V gene data show CDR1 as SGHTA and CDR2 as FQGTGA. The CDR3 has 15 residues. With 5 bases clipped from V and 6 bases from J, the junction kept 9 bases outside the gene matches. For the CDR3, the DNA is TGTGCCAGCAGCGTCACCGGGACAGGCTTAAACATTCAGTACTTC. Its protein is CASSVTGTGLNIQYF.

The chain combines TRBV28 with TRBJ1-3; 9 bases map to TRBD1. The germline CDR1 and CDR2 sequences are MDHEN and SYDVKM. This CDR3 is built from 11 residues. The CDR3 protein is CGIQGANTIYF. CDR3 in DNA: TGTGGCATACAGGGGGCAAACACCATATATTTT.

The chain carries TRBV4-3 and TRBJ2-7; either TRBD1 or TRBD2 may supply D (6 bases each). CDR1 and CDR2 from the germline V gene are LGHNA and YSLEER. This CDR3 contains 13 residues. With 0 bases removed from V and 7 bases from J, the gap between germline ends came to 10 bases. As DNA, the CDR3 is TGCGCCAGCAGCCAAGATTGGGGGGCTGAGCAGTACTTC. Protein product: CASSQDWGAEQYF.

The chain employs TRBV7-3 and TRBJ2-5; 9 bases match TRBD2. With 3 bases clipped from V and 4 bases from J, the junction kept 6 bases outside the gene matches. The CDR3 covers 15 residues. Germline V gene lookup returns CDR1 SGHTA and CDR2 FQGTGA. The CDR3 DNA sequence: TGTGCCAGCAGCTTTACCGCGGGAGGGCGAGAGACCCAGTACTTC. This gives the protein CASSFTAGGRETQYF.

The CDR3 protein is CASSSYTGTDTQYF. In nucleotides, the CDR3 is TGTGCCAGCAGCTCGTACACAGGGACAGATACGCAGTATTTT. The rearrangement uses TRBV7-3 and TRBJ2-3; perhaps TRBD1 as D (6 bases). Germline CDR1 and CDR2: SGHTA and FQGTGA. V was cut by 4 bases and J by 3 bases, with 11 bases left in between. The CDR3 is 14 residues long.

The V gene is TRBV6-2 or TRBV6-3, the J gene TRBJ2-7; TRBD1 matches at 9 bases. The ends lost 2 bases at V and 4 bases at J; junction bases unmatched: 0. Germline-derived CDR1 and CDR2 are MNHEY and SVGEGT. The CDR3 is 13 residues long. This CDR3 reads CASSYGTGYEQYF. The CDR3 coding sequence is TGTGCCAGCAGTTACGGGACAGGGTACGAGCAGTACTTC.

The V gene is TRBV4-2, the J gene TRBJ2-3; D may be TRBD2 (6 bases). Trimming left V 4 bases short and J 0 bases short, with 11 bases between. The CDR3 has 15 amino acids. Germline-derived CDR1 and CDR2 are LGHNA and YNFKEQ. CDR3 protein: CASSPTGTSTDTQYF. CDR3 coding DNA: TGTGCCAGCAGCCCTACCGGGACTAGCACAGATACGCAGTATTTT.

The chain combines TRBV3-1 (or the pseudogene TRBV3-2) with TRBJ1-2; D gene unclear. Germline CDR1 and CDR2: LGHDT and YNNKEL (reference sequence). This CDR3 comprises 11 residues. Deletions cut 1 base from V and 7 bases from J, with 4 bases between. CDR3 sequence: CASSQGVGYTF. The CDR3 DNA is TGTGCCAGCAGCCAAGGGGTTGGCTACACCTTC.

The rearrangement uses TRBV30 and TRBJ1-4; 7 bases agree with TRBD1. CDR3 size: 12 residues. V was pared by 3 bases and J by 7 bases, with 2 bases of the junction left unmatched. CDR1 is GTSNPN, CDR2 SVGIG, per germline (reference sequence). The CDR3 sequence is CAWRGGGEKLFF. CDR3 nucleotides: TGTGCCTGGAGAGGGGGCGGTGAAAAACTGTTTTTT.

The chain recombines TRBV4-1 with TRBJ2-7, with D perhaps TRBD1 or TRBD2 (5 bases each). The V end lost 4 bases, the J end lost 3 bases, and 10 bases lay between the germline ends. Per the germline V gene, CDR1 is MGHRA and CDR2 is YSYEKL. The CDR3 runs to 13 residues. The CDR3 sequence: CASSPGPLYEQYF. Here the CDR3 DNA reads TGCGCCAGCAGCCCGGGACCCCTCTACGAGCAGTACTTC.

The chain is built from TRBV2 and TRBJ2-5; TRBD1 is a possible D gene (6 bases). This CDR3 comprises 13 residues. Trimming stripped 8 bases from V and 11 bases from J, with 21 bases between. Germline assignment: CDR1 SNHLY and CDR2 FYNNEI. The CDR3 sequence is CASLTGTELTQYF. For the CDR3, the DNA is TGTGCCAGCCTGACAGGAACGGAACTCACGCAGTACTTC.

The CDR3 loop is CASSLAGLQETQYF. CDR3 sequence (DNA): TGTGCCAGCAGCTTAGCGGGGTTACAAGAGACCCAGTACTTC. This chain connects TRBV7-8 to TRBJ2-5; D ambiguous. V shed 0 bases and J shed 2 bases, with 7 bases lying between them. Germline CDR1 is SGHVS and CDR2 is FQNEAQ. This CDR3 contains 14 residues.

With respect to this clone: The same CDR3 is also encoded by other DNA sequences in this sample. The genes are TRBV6-1 and TRBJ2-7, with D uncertain. The V end lost 3 bases, the J end lost 0 bases, and 6 bases lay between the germline ends. Per germline, CDR1 MNHNS and CDR2 SASEGT. This CDR3 comprises 13 residues. The CDR3 bases are TGTGCCAGCAGTGAGGGTTCCTCCTACGAGCAGTACTTC. Translated, it gives CASSEGSSYEQYF.

CDR3 in DNA: TGTGCCAGCAGTTCCCAGGGGGCGGGGGGCTACACCTTC. As protein: CASSSQGAGGYTF. The chain carries TRBV27 and TRBJ1-2; 8 nucleotides align to TRBD1. Germline CDR1 reads MNHEY; CDR2 reads SMNVEV (reference sequence). The CDR3 covers 13 residues. The ends lost 4 bases at V and 8 bases at J; junction bases unmatched: 6.

The CDR3 sequence is CASSLAGTGQNIQYF. The CDR3 DNA is TGCGCCAGCAGCTTGGCCGGGACAGGGCAAAACATTCAGTACTTC. The chain has TRBV5-1 and TRBJ2-4; 9 nucleotides match TRBD1. The CDR3 has 15 amino acids. CDR1 is SGHRS and CDR2 is YFSETQ in the germline V gene. After removal of 0 bases from V and 5 bases from J, the junction contained 3 bases not matched to a gene.

This sequence joins TRBV5-6 and TRBJ2-3, with D perhaps TRBD1 (6 bases). The length of the CDR3 is 17 residues. Germline V gene sequence: CDR1 SGHDT, CDR2 YYEEEE. V was cut by 3 bases and J by 4 bases, with 21 bases left in between. The CDR3, as DNA: TGTGCCAGCAGCTCTGGTAGGGCGGCAGGGGACCCAGATACGCAGTATTTT. Translation gives CASSSGRAAGDPDTQYF.

This clone was found once. J is TRBJ2-7 and V is TRBV20-1; 8 bases match TRBD2. This CDR3 is 14 amino acids long. The ends lost 3 bases at V and 3 bases at J; junction bases unmatched: 7. Germline values: CDR1 DFQATT, CDR2 SNEGSKA (reference sequence). The CDR3 DNA reads TGCAGTGCTAGTCCGGTAGCGGGAATCTACGAGCAGTACTTC. Its translation: CSASPVAGIYEQYF.

The gene calls are TRBV19 and TRBJ1-5; D is possibly TRBD1 (5 bases). V lost 6 bases and J 9 bases, leaving 15 bases between the germline ends. This CDR3 comprises 13 residues. Germline CDR1 LNHDA, CDR2 SQIVND (reference sequence). The CDR3 region has the DNA TGTGCCAGTAGCGGGGCGAGAGGGACGCCCCAGCATTTT. Translating gives CASSGARGTPQHF. Full variable domain (missing parts from reference TRBV19 and TRBJ1-5): DGGITQSPKYLFRKEGQNVTLSCEQNLNHDAMYWYRQDPGQGLRLIYYSQIVNDFQKGDIAEGYSVSREKKESFPLTVTSAQKNPTAFYLCASSGARGTPQHFGDGTRLSIL.

DNA of the CDR3: TGTGCCAGCGCCATCCGTGCGGGGATAGATACGCAGTATTTT. As protein: CASAIRAGIDTQYF. This rearrangement joins TRBV7-9 to TRBJ2-3, with a possible D match to TRBD2 (6 bases). Germline values: CDR1 SEHNR, CDR2 FQNEAQ (reference sequence). The germline V and J ends were trimmed by 8 bases and 5 bases, with 17 bases remaining between them. This CDR3 is 14 amino acids long.

This sequence joins TRBV9 and TRBJ2-2; no clear D. CDR1 and CDR2 (germline): SGDLS, YYNGEE. The germline V and J ends were trimmed by 0 bases and 1 base, with 7 bases remaining between them. The CDR3 sequence is 15 residues long. This chain's CDR3 is CASSVGQRNTGELFF. DNA for the CDR3: TGTGCCAGCAGCGTAGGCCAGCGGAACACCGGGGAGCTGTTTTTT.

The J gene is TRBJ1-3, the V gene TRBV11-2, with no clear D. Trimming cost V 3 bases and J 0 bases, with 6 bases left between them. Germline V gene lookup returns CDR1 SGHAT and CDR2 FQNNGV. The CDR3 has 14 amino acids. DNA for the CDR3: TGTGCCAGCAGCTTGGGAGTCTCTGGAAACACCATATATTTT. Amino acid sequence: CASSLGVSGNTIYF.

The chain joins TRBV29-1 to TRBJ2-3; TRBD2 is a possible D gene (5 bases). Germline-derived CDR1 and CDR2 are SQVTM and ANQGSEA. CDR3 length: 16 residues. V lost 4 bases, J lost 0 bases, and 17 bases lay in between. The CDR3 region is CSVVRGSRGSTDTQYF. The CDR3 bases are TGCAGCGTTGTCCGAGGGAGCCGAGGGAGCACAGATACGCAGTATTTT.

The CDR3 region is CASSLLAGAFNEQFF. CDR3 coding DNA: TGTGCCAGCAGCTTACTGGCGGGAGCTTTCAATGAGCAGTTCTTC. The gene calls are TRBV7-9 and TRBJ2-1, with 7 bases that match TRBD2. The CDR3 spans 15 residues. CDR1 and CDR2 from the germline V gene are SEHNR and FQNEAQ (reference sequence). V shed 2 bases, J shed 6 bases, and the junction held 7 bases outside the gene matches. The variable domain in full, with the rest retrieved from reference TRBV7-9 and TRBJ2-1, is DTGVSQNPRHKITKRGQNVTFRCDPISEHNRLYWYRQTLGQGPEFLTYFQNEAQLEKSRLLSDRFSAERPKGSFSTLEIQRTEQGDSAMYLCASSLLAGAFNEQFFGPGTRLTVL.

This clone was detected only once. This chain connects TRBV15 to TRBJ2-3; D is perhaps TRBD1 or TRBD2 (5 bases each). Germline lookup yields CDR1 LNHNV and CDR2 YYDKDF (reference sequence). There are 17 residues in the CDR3. V gave up 2 bases and J gave up 6 bases, with 21 bases separating them. CDR3 sequence: CATSRSRWGSGRDTQYF. The CDR3 bases are TGTGCCACCAGCAGATCTCGTTGGGGGTCGGGGCGGGATACGCAGTATTTT.

J is TRBJ2-3 and V is TRBV5-8, with TRBD1 as a possible D gene (6 bases). The germline V gene encodes CDR1 SGHTS and CDR2 YDEGEE. V lost 5 bases and J lost 2, with 18 bases in between. The CDR3 length is 16 residues. CDR3 amino acids: CASRIGTGHFTDTQYF. CDR3 bases: TGTGCCAGCAGGATTGGAACGGGACACTTCACAGATACGCAGTATTTT.

The V call is TRBV7-9, the J call TRBJ2-7; D might be TRBD1 (6 bases). Germline V gene sequence: CDR1 SEHNR, CDR2 FQNEAQ (reference sequence). The CDR3 runs 16 residues. Trimming removed 5 bases at V and 3 bases at J, with 20 bases between. DNA for the CDR3: TGTGCCAGCAGCCCCCGAGGGCAGGGGCGAGACTACGAGCAGTACTTC. It is translated as CASSPRGQGRDYEQYF.

V usage is TRBV24-1 and J usage is TRBJ1-3; D is undetermined. The germline CDR1 and CDR2 sequences are KGHDR and SFDVKD. This CDR3 has 15 residues. Trimming removed 3 bases at V and 1 base at J, with 9 bases between. The CDR3 region has the DNA TGTGCCACCAGTGATGCTCCCGGGTCTGGAAACACCATATATTTT. Its translation is CATSDAPGSGNTIYF.

V and J are TRBV5-4 and TRBJ1-1; D call uncertain. The ends were cut back, 4 bases at V and 3 bases at J, with 7 bases in the middle. The V gene's germline CDR1 is SGHNT and CDR2 YYREEE (reference sequence). The CDR3 totals 12 residues. The CDR3 DNA reads as TGTGCCAGCAGCCGACTGGACACTGAAGCTTTCTTT. Translated: CASSRLDTEAFF.